The entry that follows covers one TCR beta chain sequence. At one end the junction does not follow the germline gene, possibly because of a read error. Additional DNA sequences in this sample encode the identical CDR3. The data were obtained in a study of blood T cell repertoires in COVID-19. Background on the study: Acute and convalescent COVID-19 samples came from the United States, Italy and Spain. T cells, B-cell-depleted T cells, or PBMCs supplied cDNA or gDNA.

This CDR3 has 15 amino acids. CDR1 and CDR2 (germline): SGHTA, FQGTGA. Original handling: Nucleated cell number was recorded as an estimate derived from reference gene primer amplification. TCRdb's copy holds only in-frame clones and misses some; the assay was immunoSEQ multiplex PCR. Clone size and the V and J calls come from that table; the DNA yielded D and trimming. This table has tens of thousands of clones, just over 85% appearing once. The V gene is TRBV7-3, the J gene TRBJ2-3; 13 bases match TRBD2. The clonotype was recovered from a man between 65 and 85 years old with acute or convalescent COVID-19. Material for sequencing was peripheral blood. CDR3 nucleotide sequence: TGTGCCAGCTGCTTGGGACTAGCGGGGCCAGATACGCAGTTTTTT. Encoded protein: CASCLGLAGPDTQFF. Combining the CDR3 with reference TRBV7-3 and TRBJ2-3 gives the whole variable domain GAGVSQTPSNKVTEKGKYVELRCDPISGHTALYWYRQSLGQGPEFLIYFQGTGAADDSGLPNDRFFAVRPEGSVSTLKIQRTERGDSAVYLCASCLGLAGPDTQFFGPGTRLTVL.